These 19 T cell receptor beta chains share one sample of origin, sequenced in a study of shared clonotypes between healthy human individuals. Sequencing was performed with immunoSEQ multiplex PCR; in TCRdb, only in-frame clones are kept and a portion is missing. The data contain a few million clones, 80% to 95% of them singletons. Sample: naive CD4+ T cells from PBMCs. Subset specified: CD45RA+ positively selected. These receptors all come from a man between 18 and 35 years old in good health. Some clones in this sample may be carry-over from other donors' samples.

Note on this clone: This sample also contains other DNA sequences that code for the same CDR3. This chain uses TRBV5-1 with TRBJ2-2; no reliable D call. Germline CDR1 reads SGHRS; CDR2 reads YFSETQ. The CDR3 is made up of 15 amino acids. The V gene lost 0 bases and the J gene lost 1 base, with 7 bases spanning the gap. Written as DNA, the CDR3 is TGCGCCAGCAGCTTGGGGCAATTGAACACCGGGGAGCTGTTTTTT. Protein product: CASSLGQLNTGELFF.

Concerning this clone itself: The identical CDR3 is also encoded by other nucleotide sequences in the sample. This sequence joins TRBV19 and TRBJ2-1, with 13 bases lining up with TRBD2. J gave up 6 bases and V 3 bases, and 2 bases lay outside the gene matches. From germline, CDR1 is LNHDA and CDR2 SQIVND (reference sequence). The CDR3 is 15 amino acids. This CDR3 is CASSIRTSGSNEQFF. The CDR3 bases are TGTGCCAGTAGTATCCGGACTAGCGGGAGCAATGAGCAGTTCTTC.

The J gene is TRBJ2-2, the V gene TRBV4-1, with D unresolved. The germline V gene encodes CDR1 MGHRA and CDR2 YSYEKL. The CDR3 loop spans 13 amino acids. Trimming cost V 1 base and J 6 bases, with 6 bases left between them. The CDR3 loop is CASSQAWAGELFF. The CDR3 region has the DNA TGCGCCAGCAGCCAAGCGTGGGCCGGGGAGCTGTTTTTT.

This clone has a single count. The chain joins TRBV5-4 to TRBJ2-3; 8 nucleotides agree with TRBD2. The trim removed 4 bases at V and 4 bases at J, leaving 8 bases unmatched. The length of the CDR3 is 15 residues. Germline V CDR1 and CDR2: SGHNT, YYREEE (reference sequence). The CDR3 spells CASSTRTSFADTQYF. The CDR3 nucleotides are TGTGCCAGCAGCACACGGACTAGCTTTGCAGATACGCAGTATTTT.

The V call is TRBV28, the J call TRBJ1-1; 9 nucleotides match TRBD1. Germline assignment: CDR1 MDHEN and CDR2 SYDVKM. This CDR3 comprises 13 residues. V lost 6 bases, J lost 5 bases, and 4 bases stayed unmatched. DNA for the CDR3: TGTGCCAGCAGGGGACAGGGAGGGACTGAAGCTTTCTTT. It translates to CASRGQGGTEAFF.

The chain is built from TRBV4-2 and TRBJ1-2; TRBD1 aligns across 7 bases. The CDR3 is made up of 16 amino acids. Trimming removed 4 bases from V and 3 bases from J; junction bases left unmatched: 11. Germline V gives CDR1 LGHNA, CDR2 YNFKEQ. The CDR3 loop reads CASSLTTGEVDYGYTF. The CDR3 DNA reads TGTGCCAGCAGCCTTACAACAGGGGAGGTTGACTATGGCTACACCTTC.

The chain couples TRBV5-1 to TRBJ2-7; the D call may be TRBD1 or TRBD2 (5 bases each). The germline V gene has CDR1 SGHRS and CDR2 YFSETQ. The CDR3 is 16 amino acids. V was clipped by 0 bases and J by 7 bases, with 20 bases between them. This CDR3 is CASSLDPGIVGGEQYF. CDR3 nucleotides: TGCGCCAGCAGCTTGGACCCAGGGATCGTAGGAGGAGAGCAGTACTTC.

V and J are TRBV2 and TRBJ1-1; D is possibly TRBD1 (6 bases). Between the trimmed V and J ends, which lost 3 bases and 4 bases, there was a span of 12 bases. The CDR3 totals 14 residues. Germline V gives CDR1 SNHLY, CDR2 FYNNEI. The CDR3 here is CASSDQQGFTEAFF. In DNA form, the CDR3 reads TGTGCCAGCAGTGACCAACAGGGCTTCACTGAAGCTTTCTTT.

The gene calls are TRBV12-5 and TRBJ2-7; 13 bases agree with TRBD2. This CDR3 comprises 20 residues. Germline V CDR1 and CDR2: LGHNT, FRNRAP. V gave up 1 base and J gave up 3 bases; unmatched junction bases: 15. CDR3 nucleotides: TGTGCTAGTGGTTTGGGCGGCCCTGGGACTAGCGGGACGGGAAGCTACGAGCAGTACTTC. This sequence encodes CASGLGGPGTSGTGSYEQYF.

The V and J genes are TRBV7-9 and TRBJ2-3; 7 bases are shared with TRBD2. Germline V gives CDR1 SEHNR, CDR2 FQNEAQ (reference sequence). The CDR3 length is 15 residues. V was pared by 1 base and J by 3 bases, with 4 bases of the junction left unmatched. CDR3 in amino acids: CASSLVPGGTDTQYF. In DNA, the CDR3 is TGTGCCAGCAGCTTAGTTCCGGGAGGAACAGATACGCAGTATTTT.

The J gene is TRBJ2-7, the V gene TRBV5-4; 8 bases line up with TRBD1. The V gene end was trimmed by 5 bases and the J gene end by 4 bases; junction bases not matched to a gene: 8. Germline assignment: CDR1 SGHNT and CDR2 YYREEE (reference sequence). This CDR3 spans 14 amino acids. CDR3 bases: TGTGCCAGCAGGCAAGACAGGGGCAGGTACGAGCAGTACTTC. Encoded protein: CASRQDRGRYEQYF.

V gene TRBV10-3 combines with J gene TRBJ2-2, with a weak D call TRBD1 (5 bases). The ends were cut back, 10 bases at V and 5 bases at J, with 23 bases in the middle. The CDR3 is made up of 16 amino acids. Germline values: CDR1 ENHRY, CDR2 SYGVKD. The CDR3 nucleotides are TGTGCCACTTCCAGTCAGGGTGGAGTCTTTACCGGGGAGCTGTTTTTT. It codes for CATSSQGGVFTGELFF.

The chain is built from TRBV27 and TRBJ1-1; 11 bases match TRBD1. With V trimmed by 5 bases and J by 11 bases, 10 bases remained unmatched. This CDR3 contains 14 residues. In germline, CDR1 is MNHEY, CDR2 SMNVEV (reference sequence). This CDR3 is CASSPGQGAFRAFF. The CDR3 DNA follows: TGTGCCAGCAGTCCTGGACAGGGGGCCTTCCGTGCTTTCTTT.

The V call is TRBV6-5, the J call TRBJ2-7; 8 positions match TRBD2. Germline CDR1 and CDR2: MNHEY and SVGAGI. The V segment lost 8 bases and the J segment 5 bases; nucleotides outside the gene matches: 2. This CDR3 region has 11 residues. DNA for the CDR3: TGTGCCAGCTGGACTAGCCACGAGCAGTACTTC. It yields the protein CASWTSHEQYF.

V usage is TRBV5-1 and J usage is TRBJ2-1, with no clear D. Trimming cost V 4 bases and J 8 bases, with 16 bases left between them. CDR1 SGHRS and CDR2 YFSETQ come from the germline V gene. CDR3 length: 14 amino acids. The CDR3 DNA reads TGCGCCAGCAGCGAGCTAGGTCCGGACGATGAGCAGTTCTTC. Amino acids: CASSELGPDDEQFF.

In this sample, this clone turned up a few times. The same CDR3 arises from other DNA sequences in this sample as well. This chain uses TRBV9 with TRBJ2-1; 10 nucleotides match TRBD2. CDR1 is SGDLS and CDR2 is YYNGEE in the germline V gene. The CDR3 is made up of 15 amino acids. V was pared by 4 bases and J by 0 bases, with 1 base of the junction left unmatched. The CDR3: CASSSSGSSYNEQFF. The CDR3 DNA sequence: TGTGCCAGCAGCTCTAGCGGGAGCTCCTACAATGAGCAGTTCTTC.

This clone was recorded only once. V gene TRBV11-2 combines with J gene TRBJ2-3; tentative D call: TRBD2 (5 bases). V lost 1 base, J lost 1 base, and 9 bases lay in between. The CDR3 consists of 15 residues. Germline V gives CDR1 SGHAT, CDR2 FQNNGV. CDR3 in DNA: TGTGCCAGCAGCTTAGGTGGACTCCGCACAGATACGCAGTATTTT. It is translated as CASSLGGLRTDTQYF.

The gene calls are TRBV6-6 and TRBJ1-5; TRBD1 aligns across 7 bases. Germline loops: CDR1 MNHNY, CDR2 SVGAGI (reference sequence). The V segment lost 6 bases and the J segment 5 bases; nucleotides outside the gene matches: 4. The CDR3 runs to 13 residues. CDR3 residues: CASSYTGDQPQHF. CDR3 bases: TGTGCCAGCAGCTATACAGGGGATCAGCCCCAGCATTTT.

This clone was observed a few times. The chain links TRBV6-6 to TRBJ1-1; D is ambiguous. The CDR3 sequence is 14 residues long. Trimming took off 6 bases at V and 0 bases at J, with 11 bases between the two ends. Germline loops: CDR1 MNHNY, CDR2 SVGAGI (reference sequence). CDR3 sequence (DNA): TGTGCCAGCAGAGGCGGACCGGTGAACACTGAAGCTTTCTTT. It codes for CASRGGPVNTEAFF.